These 21 T cell receptor beta chains share one sample of origin, sequenced in a study of T cell responses to AZD1222 COVID-19 vaccine. The assay was immunoSEQ multiplex PCR, and TCRdb's table has in-frame clones only and misses some. The table has about 150,000 clones, about 86% seen once. The source was peripheral blood, collected on day 0 of MenACWY control vaccination. These receptors were taken from an adult in good health.

CDR3 sequence reads: CASSVDRANTIYF. In nucleotides, the CDR3 is TGTGCCAGCAGTGTTGACAGGGCGAACACCATATATTTT. The chain has TRBV5-8 and TRBJ1-3; 7 nucleotides match TRBD1. The CDR3 consists of 13 residues. After removal of 5 bases from V and 7 bases from J, the junction contained 6 bases not matched to a gene. From germline, CDR1 is SGHTS and CDR2 YDEGEE.

The chain uses TRBV5-1 and TRBJ2-2; D gene unclear. V was cut by 7 bases and J by 7 bases, with 8 bases left in between. This CDR3 comprises 11 residues. The germline V gene encodes CDR1 SGHRS and CDR2 YFSETQ. DNA of the CDR3: TGCGCCAGCCAGGAGATCGGGGAGCTGTTTTTT. Translating gives CASQEIGELFF.

This rearrangement joins TRBV3-1 (or the pseudogene TRBV3-2) to TRBJ2-4; D is unresolved. V was cut by 4 bases and J by 0 bases, with 19 bases left in between. The CDR3 spans 18 residues. The germline CDR1 and CDR2 sequences are LGHDT and YNNKEL (reference sequence). The CDR3 coding sequence is TGTGCCAGCAGCCCCGGTGTCGAAATTACGCTAGCCAAAAACATTCAGTACTTC. Its translation is CASSPGVEITLAKNIQYF.

The V call is TRBV24-1, the J call TRBJ1-2; no clear D gene. The ends were cut back, 2 bases at V and 8 bases at J, with 26 bases in the middle. CDR3 length: 18 amino acids. Looked up from germline, CDR1 is KGHDR and CDR2 is SFDVKD. The DNA of the CDR3 is TGTGCCACCAGTGATTCCCGATTAAGGCCGAGATCGATGGGAGGCTACACCTTC. Amino acid sequence: CATSDSRLRPRSMGGYTF.

The chain employs TRBV7-6 and TRBJ1-3; D unclear. Germline CDR1 and CDR2: SGHVS and FNYEAQ. The CDR3 sequence is 15 residues long. V was clipped by 5 bases and J by 0 bases, with 11 bases between them. This chain's CDR3 is CASSMSRSSGNTIYF. DNA for the CDR3: TGTGCCAGCAGCATGTCACGGTCCTCTGGAAACACCATATATTTT.

The rearrangement links TRBV1 to TRBJ2-3; the DNA was not used to check the table's D call, TRBD2. TRBV1 is a known pseudogene. The length of the CDR3 is 13 residues. The CDR3 DNA sequence: TGCACCAGCAGCCAGGGACTAGCACATACGCAGTATTTT. It is translated as CTSSQGLAHTQYF.

The chain has TRBV15 and TRBJ1-2; 11 bases align to TRBD1. Germline lookup yields CDR1 LNHNV and CDR2 YYDKDF (reference sequence). The CDR3 length is 15 residues. Germline trimming cut 3 bases from V and 2 bases from J; bases unmatched to any gene: 2. The CDR3 DNA is TGTGCCACCAGCAGCGGGACAGGGGGAAACTATGGCTACACCTTC. Protein: CATSSGTGGNYGYTF.

The chain carries TRBV5-1 and TRBJ2-2; TRBD1 agrees at 10 bases. The CDR3 extends over 19 amino acids. V was clipped by 3 bases and J by 1 base; unmatched bases: 12. The germline V gene has CDR1 SGHRS and CDR2 YFSETQ. The CDR3 here is CASSWTPGDRGRNTGELFF. In DNA form, the CDR3 reads TGCGCCAGCAGCTGGACCCCCGGGGACAGGGGAAGGAACACCGGGGAGCTGTTTTTT.

The chain joins TRBV4-3 to TRBJ2-4, with 9 bases that match TRBD1. The CDR3 length is 15 residues. Germline assignment: CDR1 LGHNA and CDR2 YSLEER. The V segment lost 2 bases and the J segment 9 bases; nucleotides outside the gene matches: 8. The CDR3 DNA reads TGCGCCAGCAGCCAATTCTTACAGGGGGCACCCATTCAGTACTTC. Its protein is CASSQFLQGAPIQYF.

This clone was counted only a few times. The chain uses TRBV7-9 and TRBJ1-4, with D possibly being TRBD1 (5 bases). V lost 5 bases and J 10 bases, leaving 17 bases between the germline ends. This CDR3 region has 14 residues. The germline CDR1 and CDR2 sequences are SEHNR and FQNEAQ (reference sequence). In nucleotides, the CDR3 is TGTGCCAGCAGCCCCGGGACCCAAAAAGTAAAACTGTTTTTT. Translated: CASSPGTQKVKLFF.

This chain joins TRBV28 and TRBJ1-2; 7 positions agree with TRBD1. The CDR3 is 13 residues long. Germline CDR1 MDHEN, CDR2 SYDVKM. The J segment lost 8 bases and the V segment lost 0 bases, leaving 3 bases of the junction unmatched. The CDR3 here is CASSLWQGQGYTF. The CDR3 nucleotides read TGTGCCAGCAGTTTATGGCAGGGACAGGGCTACACCTTC.

CDR3 protein: CASSLDLQNTGELFF. In DNA, the CDR3 is TGCGCCAGCAGCTTGGACCTACAGAACACCGGGGAGCTGTTTTTT. This chain joins TRBV5-1 and TRBJ2-2; D gene ambiguous. The CDR3 totals 15 residues. V shed 0 bases and J shed 1 base, with 7 bases lying between them. Germline V lookup: CDR1 SGHRS, CDR2 YFSETQ.

CDR3 nucleotide sequence: TGTGCCAGCAGCTTAAAGGGACAAGGCAATCAGCCCCAGCATTTT. It specifies CASSLKGQGNQPQHF. This chain connects TRBV7-2 to TRBJ1-5, with D maybe TRBD1 (6 bases). From germline, CDR1 is SGHTA and CDR2 FQGNSA. The CDR3 is 15 residues long. Between the trimmed V and J ends, which lost 2 bases and 2 bases, there was a span of 10 bases.

The DNA of the CDR3 is TGTGCCACCAGGGGCCTAGCGGGGGGACGTAGGAACACCGGGGAGCTGTTTTTT. Amino acids: CATRGLAGGRRNTGELFF. The chain links TRBV15 to TRBJ2-2, with TRBD2 identical over 11 bases. The V and J ends lost 6 bases and 1 base, in that order; junction bases with no gene match: 10. The CDR3 length is 18 residues. CDR1 is LNHNV, CDR2 YYDKDF, per germline (reference sequence).

The rearrangement uses TRBV29-1 and TRBJ1-1; no clear D. V gave up 7 bases and J gave up 0 bases, with 15 bases separating them. CDR1 and CDR2 from the germline V gene are SQVTM and ANQGSEA. CDR3 length: 14 amino acids. CDR3 DNA sequence: TGCAGCGCCAGGACCAGTGGATTGAACACTGAAGCTTTCTTT. It is translated as CSARTSGLNTEAFF. Combining the CDR3 with reference TRBV29-1 and TRBJ1-1 gives the whole variable domain SAVISQKPSRDICQRGTSLTIQCQVDSQVTMMFWYRQQPGQSLTLIATANQGSEATYESGFVIDKFPISRPNLTFSTLTVSNMSPEDSSIYLCSARTSGLNTEAFFGQGTRLTVV.

The chain links TRBV11-2 to TRBJ1-1, with no clear D. Per the germline V gene, CDR1 is SGHAT and CDR2 is FQNNGV. This CDR3 has 12 amino acids. V gave up 1 base and J gave up 5 bases, with 5 bases separating them. This chain's CDR3 is CASSLVTTEAFF. DNA for the CDR3: TGTGCCAGCAGCTTAGTAACAACTGAAGCTTTCTTT.

V and J are TRBV29-1 and TRBJ1-1; D gene unclear. Trimming stripped 4 bases from V and 1 base from J, with 7 bases between. This CDR3 has 12 residues. CDR1 SQVTM and CDR2 ANQGSEA come from the germline V gene. The CDR3 sequence is CSVVWGNTEAFF. The DNA of the CDR3 is TGCAGCGTTGTGTGGGGGAACACTGAAGCTTTCTTT.

The chain couples TRBV6-5 to TRBJ2-7; 12 bases are a match to TRBD1. The germline gives CDR1 MNHEY, CDR2 SVGAGI. The CDR3 has 14 residues. The V segment lost 7 bases and the J segment 4 bases; nucleotides outside the gene matches: 5. The CDR3 DNA is TGTGCCAGCAAGGGACAGGGGGCTTTTTACGAGCAGTACTTC. Its protein is CASKGQGAFYEQYF.

V usage is TRBV28 and J usage is TRBJ1-1; D is unresolved. Trimming removed 6 bases from V and 0 bases from J, with 8 bases in between. CDR1 and CDR2 from the germline V gene are MDHEN and SYDVKM. This CDR3 is 13 amino acids long. The CDR3 DNA sequence: TGTGCCAGCAGGGATACAGTGAACACTGAAGCTTTCTTT. It encodes CASRDTVNTEAFF.

This rearrangement joins TRBV5-4 to TRBJ1-2; 7 bases fit TRBD1. V dropped 0 bases and J dropped 8; count of bases not matched to a gene: 10. Germline V gene data show CDR1 as SGHNT and CDR2 as YYREEE (reference sequence). This CDR3 is 15 amino acids long. The chain's CDR3 is CASSLGGGARVGYTF. CDR3 DNA: TGTGCCAGCAGCTTGGGAGGGGGCGCAAGGGTCGGCTACACCTTC.

The chain couples TRBV27 to TRBJ2-1, with D tentatively TRBD2 (5 bases). The CDR3 is 11 residues long. Germline values: CDR1 MNHEY, CDR2 SMNVEV (reference sequence). With 4 bases removed from V and 7 bases from J, the gap between germline ends came to 5 bases. The CDR3 sequence: CASSSGNEQFF. The CDR3 DNA follows: TGTGCCAGCAGTTCGGGGAATGAGCAGTTCTTC.